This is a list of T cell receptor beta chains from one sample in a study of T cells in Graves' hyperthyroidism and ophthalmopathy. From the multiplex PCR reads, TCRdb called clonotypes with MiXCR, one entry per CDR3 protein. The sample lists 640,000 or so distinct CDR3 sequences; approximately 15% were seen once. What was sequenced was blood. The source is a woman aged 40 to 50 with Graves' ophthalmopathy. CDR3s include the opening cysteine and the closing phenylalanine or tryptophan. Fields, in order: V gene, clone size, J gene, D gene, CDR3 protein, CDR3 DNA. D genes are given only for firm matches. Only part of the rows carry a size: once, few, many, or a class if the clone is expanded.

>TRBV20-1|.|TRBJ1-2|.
CSARDPVNRALYGYTF
TGCAGTGCTAGAGATCCGGTGAACAGGGCCTTATATGGCTACACCTTC
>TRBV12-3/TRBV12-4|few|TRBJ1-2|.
CASSLGGKMGKGYTF
TGTGCCAGCAGTTTAGGTGGCAAGATGGGGAAGGGCTACACCTTC
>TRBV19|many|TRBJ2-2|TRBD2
CASATSGSGTGELFF
TGTGCCAGTGCTACTAGCGGGAGCGGGACCGGGGAGCTGTTTTTT
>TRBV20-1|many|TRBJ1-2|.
CSARDDDWGVGYTF
TGCAGTGCTAGAGATGACGATTGGGGGGTTGGCTACACCTTC
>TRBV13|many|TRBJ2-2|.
CASSLLTRHFAGELFF
TGTGCCAGCAGCCTATTGACTAGACACTTTGCGGGGGAGCTGTTTTTT
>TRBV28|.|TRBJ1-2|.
CASSPINTGKSGYTF
TGTGCCAGCAGCCCCATTAATACAGGGAAGTCTGGCTACACCTTC
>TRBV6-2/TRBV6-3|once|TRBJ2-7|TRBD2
CASSPIHPGLAGVVNEQYF
TGTGCCAGCAGTCCTATACACCCGGGACTAGCGGGAGTTGTCAACGAGCAGTACTTC
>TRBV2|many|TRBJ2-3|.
CASSESAADTQYF
TGTGCCAGCAGTGAAAGTGCGGCAGATACGCAGTATTTT
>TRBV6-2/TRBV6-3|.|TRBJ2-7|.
CASRESGDYEQYF
TGTGCCAGCCGGGAATCAGGGGACTACGAGCAGTACTTC
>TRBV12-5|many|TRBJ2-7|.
CASGFSTLRQAPDEQYF
TGTGCTAGTGGTTTCTCCACCCTTAGACAGGCCCCCGACGAGCAGTACTTC
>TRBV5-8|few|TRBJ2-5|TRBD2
CASSLLGGRNQETQYF
TGTGCCAGCAGCTTGTTGGGCGGGAGGAACCAAGAGACCCAGTACTTC
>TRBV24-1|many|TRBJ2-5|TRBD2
CATSDPGRVGQETQYF
TGTGCCACCAGTGACCCAGGGAGGGTTGGTCAAGAGACCCAGTACTTC
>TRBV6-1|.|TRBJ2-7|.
CASSEYSNEQYF
TGTGCCAGCAGTGAGTACAGCAACGAGCAGTACTTC
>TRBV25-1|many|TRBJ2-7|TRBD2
CASSAGTSGVLTYEQYF
TGTGCCAGCAGTGCTGGGACTAGCGGGGTGTTAACCTACGAGCAGTACTTC
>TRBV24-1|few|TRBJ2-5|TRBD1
CATSDPRRDRGETQYF
TGTGCCACCAGTGATCCGCGACGGGACAGGGGGGAGACCCAGTACTTC
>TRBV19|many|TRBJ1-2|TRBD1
CASSMARTGNYGYTF
TGTGCCAGTAGTATGGCACGGACAGGGAACTATGGCTACACCTTC
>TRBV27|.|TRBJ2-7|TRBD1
CASSFTPDRALYEQYF
TGTGCCAGCAGTTTTACCCCCGACAGGGCACTCTACGAGCAGTACTTC
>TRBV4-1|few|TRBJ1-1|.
CASSQEGFTEAFF
TGCGCCAGCAGCCAAGAGGGCTTCACTGAAGCTTTCTTT
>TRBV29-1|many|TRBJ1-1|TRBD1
CSVGQGWTEAFF
TGCAGCGTCGGACAGGGGTGGACTGAAGCTTTCTTT
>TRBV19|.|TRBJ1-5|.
CASTHTPGGNQPQHF
TGTGCCAGTACTCACACCCCGGGAGGCAATCAGCCCCAGCATTTT
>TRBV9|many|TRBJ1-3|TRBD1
CASSAGTGGSSGNTIYF
TGTGCCAGCAGCGCCGGGACAGGGGGCTCAAGTGGAAACACCATATATTTT
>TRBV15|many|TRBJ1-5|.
CATSRFLNQPQHF
TGTGCCACCAGCAGATTTCTCAATCAGCCCCAGCATTTT
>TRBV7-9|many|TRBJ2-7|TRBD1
CASSHRDRLYEQYF
TGTGCCAGCAGCCACCGGGACAGACTCTACGAGCAGTACTTC
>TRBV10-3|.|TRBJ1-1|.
CAISESGVAFF
TGTGCCATCAGTGAGTCGGGTGTAGCTTTCTTT
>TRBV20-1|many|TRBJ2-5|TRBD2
CSARASGDRVQETQYF
TGCAGTGCTAGGGCTAGCGGGGACCGGGTCCAAGAGACCCAGTACTTC
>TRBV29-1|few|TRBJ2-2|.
CSVSPGATNTGELFF
TGCAGCGTTTCCCCGGGGGCTACGAACACCGGGGAGCTGTTTTTT
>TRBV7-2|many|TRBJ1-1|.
CASSLALAVGTEAFF
TGTGCCAGCAGCTTAGCTTTAGCTGTGGGCACTGAAGCTTTCTTT
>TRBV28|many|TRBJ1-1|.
CASRYRNTEAFF
TGTGCCAGCAGGTACCGTAACACTGAAGCTTTCTTT
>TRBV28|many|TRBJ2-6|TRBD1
CASSSWTGGAGANVLTF
TGTGCCAGCAGTTCCTGGACAGGGGGAGCTGGGGCCAACGTCCTGACTTTC
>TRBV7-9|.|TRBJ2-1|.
CASSLATIPGQFF
TGTGCCAGCAGCTTAGCGACTATCCCGGGGCAGTTCTTC
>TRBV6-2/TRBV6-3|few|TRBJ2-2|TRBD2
CASNLLAENTGELFF
TGTGCCAGCAATCTTCTAGCGGAAAACACCGGGGAGCTGTTTTTT
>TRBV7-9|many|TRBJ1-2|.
CASSLEGFNYGYTF
TGTGCCAGCAGCTTAGAGGGATTTAACTATGGCTACACCTTC
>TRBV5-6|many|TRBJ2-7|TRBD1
CASSLLVGQGRGTSYEQYF
TGTGCCAGCAGCCTACTTGTTGGACAGGGCCGGGGGACTTCCTACGAGCAGTACTTC
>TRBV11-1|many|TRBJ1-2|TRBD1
CASSPRSAGGNYGYTF
TGTGCCAGCAGCCCTCGTTCTGCAGGGGGAAACTATGGCTACACCTTC
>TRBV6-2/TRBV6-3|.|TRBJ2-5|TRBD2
CASRWSSGETQYF
TGTGCCAGCAGATGGTCTAGCGGTGAGACCCAGTACTTC
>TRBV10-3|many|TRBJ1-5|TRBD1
CAISERAGGGQPQHF
TGTGCCATCAGTGAGAGGGCAGGGGGCGGACAGCCCCAGCATTTT
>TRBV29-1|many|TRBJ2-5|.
CSVEDVQKETQYF
TGCAGCGTTGAAGATGTACAGAAAGAGACCCAGTACTTC
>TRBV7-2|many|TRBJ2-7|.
CASSWGREPYEQYF
TGTGCCAGTTCTTGGGGGCGGGAGCCGTACGAGCAGTACTTC
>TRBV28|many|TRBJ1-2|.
CASSLNLGRDYGYTF
TGTGCCAGCAGTTTGAATCTTGGCCGAGACTATGGCTACACCTTC
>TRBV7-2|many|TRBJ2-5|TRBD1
CASSARTGLQETQYF
TGTGCCAGCAGCGCAAGGACAGGATTACAAGAGACCCAGTACTTC
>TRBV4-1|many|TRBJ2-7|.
CASSPLSPSTAEQYF
TGCGCCAGCAGTCCCCTTTCCCCCTCGACCGCCGAGCAGTACTTC
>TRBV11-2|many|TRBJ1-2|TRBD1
CASSRSAGTAPYGYTF
TGTGCCAGCAGCCGATCCGCCGGGACAGCGCCCTATGGCTACACCTTC
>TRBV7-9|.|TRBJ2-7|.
CASIQDFYEQYF
TGTGCCAGCATCCAAGACTTCTACGAGCAGTACTTC
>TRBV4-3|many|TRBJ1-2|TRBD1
CASSRTGTYGYTF
TGCGCCAGCAGCCGGACAGGGACCTATGGCTACACCTTC
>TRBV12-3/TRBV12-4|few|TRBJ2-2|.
CASRGAAGELFF
TGTGCCAGCAGAGGTGCTGCCGGGGAGCTGTTTTTT
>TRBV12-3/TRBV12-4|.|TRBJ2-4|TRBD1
CATLRGSRGQNIQYF
TGTGCCACCCTGAGGGGGTCCAGGGGGCAAAACATTCAGTACTTC
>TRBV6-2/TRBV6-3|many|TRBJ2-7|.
CASSPPPNTYEQYF
TGTGCCAGCAGTCCCCCGCCGAATACCTACGAGCAGTACTTC
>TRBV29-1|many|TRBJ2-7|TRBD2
CSVRTSGYEQYF
TGCAGCGTCAGGACTAGCGGCTACGAGCAGTACTTC